This is a list of T cell receptor beta chains from one sample in a study of T-cell reconstitution after alpha-beta-depleted transplantation in children. Each CDR3 protein gets one entry after TCRdb re-called the PCR reads with MiXCR. This table has around 250,000 distinct CDR3 sequences, 9.9% appearing once. This specimen was PBMCs from the stem cell graft donor, taken from the stem cell graft. These receptors all stem from a human donor who donated a stem cell graft to a child with SCID. Each CDR3 is given with its conserved first and last residue. The order of the fields is clone size, V gene, J gene, D gene, CDR3 protein, CDR3 DNA. D genes are given only for firm matches. Only some rows state a clone size, as once, few, many or a class for expanded clones.

clone size: many; V gene: TRBV12-3/TRBV12-4; J gene: TRBJ2-1; D gene: -; CDR3 protein: CASSSGDAYNEQFF; CDR3 DNA: TGTGCCAGCAGTTCGGGTGACGCCTACAATGAGCAGTTCTTC
clone size: few; V gene: TRBV5-1; J gene: TRBJ2-3; D gene: TRBD1; CDR3 protein: CASSLEGQGARTQYF; CDR3 DNA: TGCGCCAGCAGCTTGGAGGGACAGGGGGCGAGGACGCAGTATTTT
clone size: -; V gene: TRBV6-1; J gene: TRBJ1-2; D gene: -; CDR3 protein: CASRMVGSDYGYTF; CDR3 DNA: TGTGCCAGCAGGATGGTTGGGTCAGACTATGGCTACACCTTC
clone size: many; V gene: TRBV20-1; J gene: TRBJ2-3; D gene: -; CDR3 protein: CSAGGHGSTDTQYF; CDR3 DNA: TGCAGTGCTGGGGGGCACGGCAGCACAGATACGCAGTATTTT
clone size: few; V gene: TRBV5-6; J gene: TRBJ2-3; D gene: -; CDR3 protein: CASSPDGRDTQYF; CDR3 DNA: TGTGCCAGCAGCCCGGACGGCAGAGATACGCAGTATTTT
clone size: -; V gene: TRBV18; J gene: TRBJ1-1; D gene: -; CDR3 protein: CASSLVEGGGTEAFF; CDR3 DNA: TGTGCCAGCTCACTGGTTGAGGGCGGGGGAACTGAAGCTTTCTTT
clone size: many; V gene: TRBV7-9; J gene: TRBJ1-5; D gene: -; CDR3 protein: CASSLQGQPQHF; CDR3 DNA: TGTGCCAGCAGCTTACAGGGTCAGCCCCAGCATTTT
clone size: many; V gene: TRBV5-1; J gene: TRBJ1-1; D gene: -; CDR3 protein: CASSLEGLAWDTEAFF; CDR3 DNA: TGCGCCAGCAGCTTGGAAGGGTTAGCCTGGGACACTGAAGCTTTCTTT
clone size: -; V gene: TRBV5-1; J gene: TRBJ2-5; D gene: TRBD1; CDR3 protein: CASSSGTVQETQYF; CDR3 DNA: TGCGCCAGCAGCTCAGGGACAGTCCAAGAGACCCAGTACTTC
clone size: -; V gene: TRBV5-5; J gene: TRBJ1-2; D gene: TRBD1; CDR3 protein: CASSFLQGGYGYTF; CDR3 DNA: TGTGCCAGCAGCTTTCTACAGGGGGGCTATGGCTACACCTTC
clone size: many; V gene: TRBV10-3; J gene: TRBJ2-6; D gene: -; CDR3 protein: CAMGSGANVLTF; CDR3 DNA: TGTGCCATGGGCTCTGGGGCCAACGTCCTGACTTTC
clone size: few; V gene: TRBV19; J gene: TRBJ2-2; D gene: -; CDR3 protein: CASYAEGQGWAGELFF; CDR3 DNA: TGTGCCAGTTATGCCGAGGGGCAGGGATGGGCCGGGGAGCTGTTTTTT
clone size: few; V gene: TRBV6-1; J gene: TRBJ2-7; D gene: TRBD2; CDR3 protein: CASSSGTTPYEQYF; CDR3 DNA: TGTGCCAGCAGCTCCGGGACTACCCCCTACGAGCAGTACTTC
clone size: many; V gene: TRBV29-1; J gene: TRBJ2-1; D gene: TRBD1; CDR3 protein: CSRGRDRGSNTSSYNEQFF; CDR3 DNA: TGCAGCCGCGGAAGGGACAGGGGGTCTAATACGAGCTCCTACAATGAGCAGTTCTTC
clone size: few; V gene: TRBV11-2; J gene: TRBJ2-3; D gene: TRBD2; CDR3 protein: CASSFLTSGAITDTQYF; CDR3 DNA: TGTGCCAGCAGCTTCCTGACTAGCGGAGCAATCACAGATACGCAGTATTTT
clone size: -; V gene: TRBV10-3; J gene: TRBJ2-1; D gene: TRBD2; CDR3 protein: CAISEGGGAIYNEQFF; CDR3 DNA: TGTGCCATCAGTGAGGGCGGGGGGGCTATCTACAATGAGCAGTTCTTC
clone size: few; V gene: TRBV20-1; J gene: TRBJ1-2; D gene: -; CDR3 protein: CSAREARGPNYGYTF; CDR3 DNA: TGCAGTGCCAGAGAGGCCCGGGGACCGAACTATGGCTACACCTTC
clone size: -; V gene: TRBV12-3/TRBV12-4; J gene: TRBJ2-2; D gene: TRBD2; CDR3 protein: CASRLGRLAAGELFF; CDR3 DNA: TGTGCCAGCAGACTAGGGCGACTAGCGGCCGGGGAGCTGTTTTTT
clone size: -; V gene: TRBV20-1; J gene: TRBJ1-1; D gene: TRBD1; CDR3 protein: CSAREGTGGMNTEAFF; CDR3 DNA: TGCAGCGCTAGAGAAGGGACAGGGGGGATGAACACTGAAGCTTTCTTT
clone size: -; V gene: TRBV20-1; J gene: TRBJ2-7; D gene: -; CDR3 protein: CSARVVGGPKEGQYF; CDR3 DNA: TGCAGTGCTAGAGTAGTCGGGGGCCCCAAGGAGGGGCAGTACTTC
clone size: many; V gene: TRBV10-2; J gene: TRBJ2-2; D gene: -; CDR3 protein: CASRSGGAFTDTGELFF; CDR3 DNA: TGCGCCAGCAGATCAGGAGGGGCTTTTACGGACACCGGGGAGCTGTTTTTT
clone size: few; V gene: TRBV6-1; J gene: TRBJ2-7; D gene: -; CDR3 protein: CASSEDWGPNIKPNYEQYF; CDR3 DNA: TGTGCCAGCAGTGAAGATTGGGGGCCAAATATTAAACCCAACTACGAGCAGTACTTC
clone size: few; V gene: TRBV27; J gene: TRBJ2-1; D gene: TRBD1; CDR3 protein: CASSTPGTGYNEQFF; CDR3 DNA: TGTGCCAGCAGTACCCCCGGGACAGGCTACAATGAGCAGTTCTTC
clone size: few; V gene: TRBV20-1; J gene: TRBJ1-1; D gene: -; CDR3 protein: CSAKTGSVNTEAFF; CDR3 DNA: TGCAGTGCGAAAACAGGTTCGGTGAACACTGAAGCTTTCTTT
clone size: -; V gene: TRBV5-1; J gene: TRBJ1-6; D gene: TRBD1; CDR3 protein: CASSEGQGSYVGSPLHF; CDR3 DNA: TGCGCCAGCAGTGAAGGACAGGGCTCTTACGTGGGGTCACCCCTCCACTTT
clone size: -; V gene: TRBV10-3; J gene: TRBJ1-2; D gene: -; CDR3 protein: CAISEGDNYGYTF; CDR3 DNA: TGTGCCATCAGCGAAGGGGATAACTATGGCTACACCTTC
clone size: many; V gene: TRBV11-2; J gene: TRBJ2-2; D gene: TRBD1; CDR3 protein: CASSLGRGQPRELFF; CDR3 DNA: TGTGCCAGCAGCTTAGGCAGGGGGCAACCGAGGGAGCTGTTTTTT
clone size: -; V gene: TRBV11-1; J gene: TRBJ1-4; D gene: -; CDR3 protein: CASSLRPSRLIGLNEKLFF; CDR3 DNA: TGTGCCAGCAGCTTACGACCCTCGCGACTGATCGGCCTAAATGAAAAACTGTTTTTT
clone size: -; V gene: TRBV6-5; J gene: TRBJ2-1; D gene: -; CDR3 protein: CASSYSNWAQSSYNEQFF; CDR3 DNA: TGTGCCAGCAGTTACTCTAACTGGGCCCAAAGCTCCTACAATGAGCAGTTCTTC
clone size: -; V gene: TRBV2; J gene: TRBJ2-7; D gene: TRBD1; CDR3 protein: CASSEAKGAGYEQYF; CDR3 DNA: TGTGCCAGCAGTGAAGCTAAGGGGGCAGGCTACGAGCAGTACTTC
clone size: many; V gene: TRBV6-4; J gene: TRBJ2-1; D gene: TRBD2; CDR3 protein: CASSDLGGGASEQFF; CDR3 DNA: TGTGCCAGCAGTGACTTGGGCGGGGGGGCGAGTGAGCAGTTCTTC
clone size: few; V gene: TRBV2; J gene: TRBJ2-7; D gene: -; CDR3 protein: CASRHHSYEQYF; CDR3 DNA: TGTGCCAGCAGACATCACTCCTACGAGCAGTACTTC
clone size: -; V gene: TRBV5-1; J gene: TRBJ2-1; D gene: TRBD2; CDR3 protein: CASSWATSGGFSYNEQFF; CDR3 DNA: TGCGCCAGCAGCTGGGCGACTAGCGGGGGGTTCTCCTACAATGAGCAGTTCTTC
clone size: few; V gene: TRBV29-1; J gene: TRBJ1-1; D gene: -; CDR3 protein: CSVEGTMNTEAFF; CDR3 DNA: TGCAGCGTTGAAGGGACGATGAACACTGAAGCTTTCTTT
clone size: -; V gene: TRBV9; J gene: TRBJ2-1; D gene: -; CDR3 protein: CASSVVGAGYNEQFF; CDR3 DNA: TGTGCCAGCAGCGTAGTCGGGGCCGGATACAATGAGCAGTTCTTC
clone size: few; V gene: TRBV7-6; J gene: TRBJ2-3; D gene: TRBD2; CDR3 protein: CASSSGLAFADTQYF; CDR3 DNA: TGTGCCAGCAGCTCGGGACTAGCGTTTGCAGATACGCAGTATTTT
clone size: many; V gene: TRBV5-1; J gene: TRBJ2-3; D gene: -; CDR3 protein: CASSFSLAGGDTDTQYF; CDR3 DNA: TGCGCCAGCAGCTTTAGTCTCGCAGGGGGGGACACAGATACGCAGTATTTT
clone size: -; V gene: TRBV4-1; J gene: TRBJ2-5; D gene: -; CDR3 protein: CASSRMGLTETQYF; CDR3 DNA: TGCGCCAGCAGCCGGATGGGACTGACGGAGACCCAGTACTTC
clone size: many; V gene: TRBV5-1; J gene: TRBJ2-3; D gene: TRBD2; CDR3 protein: CASSLRTSGGDTQYF; CDR3 DNA: TGCGCCAGCAGCTTAAGGACTAGCGGGGGGGATACGCAGTATTTT
clone size: few; V gene: TRBV5-1; J gene: TRBJ2-2; D gene: -; CDR3 protein: CASSLWGSTGELFF; CDR3 DNA: TGCGCCAGCAGCTTATGGGGGTCCACCGGGGAGCTGTTTTTT
clone size: few; V gene: TRBV9; J gene: TRBJ1-6; D gene: -; CDR3 protein: CASSEGGRRSPLHF; CDR3 DNA: TGTGCCAGCAGCGAGGGGGGGCGTCGTTCACCCCTCCACTTT
clone size: -; V gene: TRBV18; J gene: TRBJ2-3; D gene: -; CDR3 protein: CASSPGKEVTDTQYF; CDR3 DNA: TGTGCCAGCTCACCAGGGAAGGAGGTCACAGATACGCAGTATTTT
clone size: few; V gene: TRBV24-1; J gene: TRBJ2-1; D gene: TRBD2; CDR3 protein: CATSELAGGRSSYNEQFF; CDR3 DNA: TGTGCCACCAGTGAACTAGCGGGGGGCCGGAGCTCCTACAATGAGCAGTTCTTC
clone size: many; V gene: TRBV6-5; J gene: TRBJ1-1; D gene: -; CDR3 protein: CASRAKDIGPVNTEAFF; CDR3 DNA: TGTGCCAGCAGGGCGAAGGATATAGGACCTGTGAACACTGAAGCTTTCTTT
clone size: many; V gene: TRBV5-1; J gene: TRBJ1-1; D gene: -; CDR3 protein: CASSGSGVNTEAFF; CDR3 DNA: TGCGCCAGCAGCGGAAGTGGGGTGAACACTGAAGCTTTCTTT